The T cell receptor beta chain described here comes from a study of cytomegalovirus exposure and HLA in healthy donors. Whole-study findings and limits: Testing in vitro showed a few CMV-associated chains specific for CMV antigens. Subsequent analysis of the roughly 120 validation repertoires found a tendency for first-cohort TCR clusters to co-occur. Investigators reported 164 TCR beta chains as tied to cytomegalovirus.

Note on this clone: Its antigen is not identified.

Germline CDR1 is WSHSY and CDR2 is SAAADI. The CDR3 loop spans 13 amino acids. The germline V and J ends were trimmed by 7 bases and 1 base, with 10 bases remaining between them. Generated by immunoSEQ multiplex PCR, the TCRdb table keeps only in-frame clones and is missing some. The sample yields 300,000 to 350,000 clones, approximately 88% seen once. This sequence originates from a man aged 25 to 45 in good health and CMV-seronegative. The rearrangement joins TRBV10-2 to TRBJ1-1, with D possibly matching TRBD1 (6 bases). Specimen: PBMCs. The CDR3 DNA reads as TGCGCCAGCACTTGGACAGAGAACACTGAAGCTTTCTTT. It specifies CASTWTENTEAFF.